Listed below are T cell receptor beta chains from one sample, sequenced in a study of T cell repertoires in cytomegalovirus infection. What these receptors recognize is not known. TCRdb fed the reads into MiXCR, producing one record per CDR3 protein. The repertoire holds nearly 700,000 distinct CDR3 sequences, 30% to 40% seen once, with roughly 20% in the top ten. Sequenced material: cultured PBMCs, taken from culture after CMV antigen stimulation. The receptors come from a human donor in good health (CMV status not recorded). Some clones in this sample may be carry-over from other donors' samples. Both conserved end residues are part of each CDR3. The D gene is left open where the match is weak. Expanded clones get a size class; other rows say once, few or many, or leave the size out.

j_gene: TRBJ2-7; d_gene: -; abundance: -; v_gene: TRBV6-2/TRBV6-3; CDR3nt: TGTGCCAGCAGTTACTCGCTCGACCCGGCGGTCTACGAGCAGTACTTC; CDR3aa: CASSYSLDPAVYEQYF
j_gene: TRBJ2-7; d_gene: -; abundance: -; v_gene: TRBV28; CDR3nt: TGTGCCAGCAGTTCTACACCTTCCACCTACGAGCAGTACTTC; CDR3aa: CASSSTPSTYEQYF
j_gene: TRBJ2-3; d_gene: -; abundance: many; v_gene: TRBV7-2; CDR3nt: TGTGCCAGCAGCCTCCAGACTAACCCCACAGATACGCAGTATTTT; CDR3aa: CASSLQTNPTDTQYF
j_gene: TRBJ2-5; d_gene: -; abundance: -; v_gene: TRBV6-1; CDR3nt: TGTGCCAGCAGTGAAGGGTGGGCTAGTGGGCAAGAGACCCAGTACTTC; CDR3aa: CASSEGWASGQETQYF
j_gene: TRBJ2-3; d_gene: TRBD2; abundance: once; v_gene: TRBV20-1; CDR3nt: TGCAGTGCGATCTTAGCGGGCGTAGGCTCCCCCCGACCAGATACGCAGTATTTT; CDR3aa: CSAILAGVGSPRPDTQYF
j_gene: TRBJ1-4; d_gene: -; abundance: -; v_gene: TRBV15; CDR3nt: TGTGCCACCGGTAGGGGGTCCAATGAAAAACTGTTTTTT; CDR3aa: CATGRGSNEKLFF
j_gene: TRBJ2-2; d_gene: -; abundance: -; v_gene: TRBV20-1; CDR3nt: TGCAGTGCTAGGGGCTCCGGGGGCACCGGGGAGCTGTTTTTT; CDR3aa: CSARGSGGTGELFF
j_gene: TRBJ2-2; d_gene: -; abundance: -; v_gene: TRBV2; CDR3nt: TGTGCCAGCAAGGCGGGCACCGGGGAGCTGTTTTTT; CDR3aa: CASKAGTGELFF
j_gene: TRBJ1-1; d_gene: -; abundance: -; v_gene: TRBV20-1; CDR3nt: TGCAGTGCTAGCCCACCGAACACTGAAGCTTTCTTT; CDR3aa: CSASPPNTEAFF
j_gene: TRBJ2-1; d_gene: -; abundance: few; v_gene: TRBV12-5; CDR3nt: TGTGCTAGTGGGCCGAGACAAGGCTCCTACAATGAGCAGTTCTTC; CDR3aa: CASGPRQGSYNEQFF
j_gene: TRBJ1-2; d_gene: -; abundance: few; v_gene: TRBV7-4; CDR3nt: TGTGCCAGCAGCTTAGACGCTTACTATGGCTACACCTTC; CDR3aa: CASSLDAYYGYTF
j_gene: TRBJ2-3; d_gene: TRBD2; abundance: few; v_gene: TRBV7-2; CDR3nt: TGTGCCAGCAGCCCACCCCTGGGGGCGGGGGGGCCAGGGATAGGCACAGATACGCAGTATTTT; CDR3aa: CASSPPLGAGGPGIGTDTQYF
j_gene: TRBJ1-5; d_gene: -; abundance: -; v_gene: TRBV20-1; CDR3nt: TGCAGTGCTAGGGTCAGGGAAAATAGCAATCAGCCCCAGCATTTT; CDR3aa: CSARVRENSNQPQHF
j_gene: TRBJ1-5; d_gene: -; abundance: -; v_gene: TRBV6-1; CDR3nt: TGTGCCAGCAGTGAATTCGGAGGGAATCAGCCCCAGCATTTT; CDR3aa: CASSEFGGNQPQHF
j_gene: TRBJ2-2; d_gene: TRBD2; abundance: -; v_gene: TRBV5-4; CDR3nt: TGTGCCAGCAGCCTACTAGCGGGGGGGTTTGGCGGGGAGCTGTTTTTT; CDR3aa: CASSLLAGGFGGELFF
j_gene: TRBJ2-1; d_gene: -; abundance: many; v_gene: TRBV7-2; CDR3nt: TGTGCCAGCAGCCCCTTTGTAGGCGGTGAGCAGTTCTTC; CDR3aa: CASSPFVGGEQFF
j_gene: TRBJ2-7; d_gene: TRBD1; abundance: -; v_gene: TRBV28; CDR3nt: TGTGCCAGCATCGGGGACAGATTCTACGAGCAGTACTTC; CDR3aa: CASIGDRFYEQYF
j_gene: TRBJ1-1; d_gene: -; abundance: -; v_gene: TRBV7-4; CDR3nt: TGTGCCAGCAGCTTGCCGGACCTCGGTTACACTGAAGCTTTCTTT; CDR3aa: CASSLPDLGYTEAFF
j_gene: TRBJ2-7; d_gene: TRBD2; abundance: many; v_gene: TRBV7-8; CDR3nt: TGTGCCAGCAGCTCCGAACTAGCGGGGAACTACGAGCAGTACTTC; CDR3aa: CASSSELAGNYEQYF
j_gene: TRBJ2-5; d_gene: -; abundance: few; v_gene: TRBV19; CDR3nt: TGTGCCAGTAGTATAAGGTCAGCTCAAGAGACCCAGTACTTC; CDR3aa: CASSIRSAQETQYF
j_gene: TRBJ1-2; d_gene: -; abundance: few; v_gene: TRBV20-1; CDR3nt: TGCAGTGCTAGAAGGCTGGGAAGGGCTAGCTATGGCTACACCTTC; CDR3aa: CSARRLGRASYGYTF
j_gene: TRBJ2-1; d_gene: -; abundance: -; v_gene: TRBV5-1; CDR3nt: TGCGCCAGCAGCACTGGACCTCAGGGGGGTGAGCAGTTCTTC; CDR3aa: CASSTGPQGGEQFF
j_gene: TRBJ2-5; d_gene: TRBD2; abundance: few; v_gene: TRBV7-2; CDR3nt: TGTGCCAGCAGATTAGGAGCTAGCGGACCACGGGCCGCCACCCAGTACTTC; CDR3aa: CASRLGASGPRAATQYF
j_gene: TRBJ1-2; d_gene: -; abundance: few; v_gene: TRBV6-5; CDR3nt: TGTGCCAGCAGTTACCGGGAGCGGGAGGGCTACACCTTC; CDR3aa: CASSYREREGYTF
j_gene: TRBJ1-1; d_gene: -; abundance: few; v_gene: TRBV12-3/TRBV12-4; CDR3nt: TGTGCCAGCAGCATGCTAGCGAACACTGAAGCTTTCTTT; CDR3aa: CASSMLANTEAFF
j_gene: TRBJ2-7; d_gene: -; abundance: -; v_gene: TRBV4-1; CDR3nt: TGCGCCAGCAGCCAAGAACAGAGGGGTTCCTACGAGCAGTACTTC; CDR3aa: CASSQEQRGSYEQYF
j_gene: TRBJ1-4; d_gene: -; abundance: many; v_gene: TRBV12-3/TRBV12-4; CDR3nt: TGTGCCAGCAGTTTCGACTCCCCCGCAACTAATGAAAAACTGTTTTTT; CDR3aa: CASSFDSPATNEKLFF
j_gene: TRBJ2-3; d_gene: TRBD2; abundance: -; v_gene: TRBV7-2; CDR3nt: TGTGCCAGCACCCGGGGGGACCCTCGGGGAGATACGCAGTATTTT; CDR3aa: CASTRGDPRGDTQYF
j_gene: TRBJ2-5; d_gene: -; abundance: once; v_gene: TRBV20-1; CDR3nt: TGCAGTGCTGGAAAAGAGACCCAGTACTTC; CDR3aa: CSAGKETQYF
j_gene: TRBJ2-7; d_gene: -; abundance: -; v_gene: TRBV6-2/TRBV6-3; CDR3nt: TGTGCCAGCAGGGACGGGACGGTCGCCTACGAGCAGTACTTC; CDR3aa: CASRDGTVAYEQYF
j_gene: TRBJ2-5; d_gene: TRBD1; abundance: few; v_gene: TRBV7-8; CDR3nt: TGTGCCAGCAGCTTAAGAGGGGGCCCTCTCCCTTTAGAGACCCAGTACTTC; CDR3aa: CASSLRGGPLPLETQYF
j_gene: TRBJ2-2; d_gene: TRBD1; abundance: few; v_gene: TRBV12-3/TRBV12-4; CDR3nt: TGTGCCGGCCGACAGGGGGAAGCCGGGGAGCTGTTTTTT; CDR3aa: CAGRQGEAGELFF
j_gene: TRBJ1-2; d_gene: -; abundance: few; v_gene: TRBV5-1; CDR3nt: TGCGCCAGCAGCTTGGGTCAGTCCGTTGGCTACACCTTC; CDR3aa: CASSLGQSVGYTF
j_gene: TRBJ2-4; d_gene: -; abundance: -; v_gene: TRBV7-9; CDR3nt: TGTGCCAGCAGCACCGCAGAACCGGGACACAAAGTAGCCAAAAACATTCAGTACTTC; CDR3aa: CASSTAEPGHKVAKNIQYF
j_gene: TRBJ2-1; d_gene: TRBD1; abundance: -; v_gene: TRBV7-4; CDR3nt: TGTGCCAGCAGCTTGACAGGGGGTTTCTATGAGCAGTTCTTC; CDR3aa: CASSLTGGFYEQFF
j_gene: TRBJ2-3; d_gene: -; abundance: few; v_gene: TRBV6-1; CDR3nt: TGTGCCAGCAGTGCGCGACCGGGGCCGGCTAGCACAGATACGCAGTATTTT; CDR3aa: CASSARPGPASTDTQYF
j_gene: TRBJ2-7; d_gene: -; abundance: few; v_gene: TRBV11-2; CDR3nt: TGTGCCACGGGGCTCGGGCAACTCTACGAGCAGTACTTC; CDR3aa: CATGLGQLYEQYF
j_gene: TRBJ2-3; d_gene: -; abundance: many; v_gene: TRBV7-3; CDR3nt: TGTGCCAGCAGCTTAAACAGGGACTACCACTTGGACACAGATACGCAGTATTTT; CDR3aa: CASSLNRDYHLDTDTQYF
j_gene: TRBJ2-7; d_gene: TRBD2; abundance: few; v_gene: TRBV20-1; CDR3nt: TGCAGTGCTAGAGGGGAGGGGACGGGCGAGCAGTACTTC; CDR3aa: CSARGEGTGEQYF
j_gene: TRBJ1-1; d_gene: -; abundance: -; v_gene: TRBV2; CDR3nt: TGTGCCAGCAGTGAAGTAGGGCAGGGATATCCGAACACTGAAGCTTTCTTT; CDR3aa: CASSEVGQGYPNTEAFF